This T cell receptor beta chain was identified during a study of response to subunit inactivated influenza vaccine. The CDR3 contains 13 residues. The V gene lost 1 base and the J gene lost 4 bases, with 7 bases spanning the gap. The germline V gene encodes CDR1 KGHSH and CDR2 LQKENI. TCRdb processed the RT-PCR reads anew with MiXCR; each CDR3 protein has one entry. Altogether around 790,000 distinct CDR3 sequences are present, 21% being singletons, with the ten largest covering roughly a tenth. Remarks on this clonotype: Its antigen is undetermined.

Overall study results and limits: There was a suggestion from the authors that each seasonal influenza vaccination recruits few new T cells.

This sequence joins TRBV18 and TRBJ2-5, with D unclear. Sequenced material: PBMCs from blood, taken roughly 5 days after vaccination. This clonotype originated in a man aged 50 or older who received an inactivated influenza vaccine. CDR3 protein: CASSPQWGETQYF. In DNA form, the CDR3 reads TGTGCCAGCTCACCACAGTGGGGAGAGACCCAGTACTTC.